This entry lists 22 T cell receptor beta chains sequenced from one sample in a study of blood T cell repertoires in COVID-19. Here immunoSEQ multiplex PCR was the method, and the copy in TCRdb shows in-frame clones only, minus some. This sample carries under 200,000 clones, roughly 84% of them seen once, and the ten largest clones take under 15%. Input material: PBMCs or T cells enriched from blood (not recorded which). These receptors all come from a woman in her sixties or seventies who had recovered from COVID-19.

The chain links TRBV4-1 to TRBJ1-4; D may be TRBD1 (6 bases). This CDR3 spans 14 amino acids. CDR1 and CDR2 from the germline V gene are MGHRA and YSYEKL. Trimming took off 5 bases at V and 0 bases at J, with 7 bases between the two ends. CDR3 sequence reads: CASSNRATNEKLFF. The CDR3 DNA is TGCGCCAGCAGCAACAGGGCAACTAATGAAAAACTGTTTTTT.

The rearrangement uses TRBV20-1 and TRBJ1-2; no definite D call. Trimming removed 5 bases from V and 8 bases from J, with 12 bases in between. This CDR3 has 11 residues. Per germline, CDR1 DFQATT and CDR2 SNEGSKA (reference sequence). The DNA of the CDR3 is TGCAGTGCTGCGGGAGCGGGCGGCTACACCTTC. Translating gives CSAAGAGGYTF.

CDR3 nucleotides: TGCAGCGCCATGGGACTGCTGCCTGAAGCTTTCTTT. Encoded protein: CSAMGLLPEAFF. The chain couples TRBV29-1 to TRBJ1-1, with D tentatively TRBD1 (5 bases). The CDR3 runs to 12 residues. V lost 7 bases and J 6 bases, leaving 15 bases between the germline ends. Germline V lookup: CDR1 SQVTM, CDR2 ANQGSEA.

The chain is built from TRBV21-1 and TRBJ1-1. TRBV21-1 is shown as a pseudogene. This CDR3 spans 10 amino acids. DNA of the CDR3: TGTGCCAGGACGGGGGATCGAGCTTTCTTT. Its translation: CARTGDRAFF.

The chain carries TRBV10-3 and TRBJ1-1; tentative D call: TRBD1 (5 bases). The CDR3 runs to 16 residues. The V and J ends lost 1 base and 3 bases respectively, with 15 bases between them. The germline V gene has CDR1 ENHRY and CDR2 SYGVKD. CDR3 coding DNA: TGTGCCATCAGTGAGTGGGCAGGGAGGAAGGACACTGAAGCTTTCTTT. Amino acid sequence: CAISEWAGRKDTEAFF.

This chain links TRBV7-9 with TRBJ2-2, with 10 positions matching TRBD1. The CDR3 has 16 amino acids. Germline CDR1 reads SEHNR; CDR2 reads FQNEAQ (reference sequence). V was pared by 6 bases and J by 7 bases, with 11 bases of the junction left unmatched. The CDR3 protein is CASRITGTGAIGELFF. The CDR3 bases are TGTGCCAGCAGGATAACCGGGACAGGGGCAATCGGGGAGCTGTTTTTT.

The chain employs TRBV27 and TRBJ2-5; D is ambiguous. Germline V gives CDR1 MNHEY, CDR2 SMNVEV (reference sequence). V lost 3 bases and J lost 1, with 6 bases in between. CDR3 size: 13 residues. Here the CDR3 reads CASSFHFQETQYF. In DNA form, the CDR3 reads TGTGCCAGCAGTTTCCATTTCCAAGAGACCCAGTACTTC.

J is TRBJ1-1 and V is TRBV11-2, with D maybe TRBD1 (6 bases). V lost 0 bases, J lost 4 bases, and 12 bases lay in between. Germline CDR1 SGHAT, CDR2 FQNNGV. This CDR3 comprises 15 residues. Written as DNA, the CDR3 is TGTGCCAGCAGCTTAGATCTGGGGGCGGTCACTGAAGCTTTCTTT. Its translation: CASSLDLGAVTEAFF. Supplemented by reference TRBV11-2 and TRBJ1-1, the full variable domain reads EAGVAQSPRYKIIEKRQSVAFWCNPISGHATLYWYQQILGQGPKLLIQFQNNGVVDDSQLPKDRFSAERLKGVDSTLKIQPAKLEDSAVYLCASSLDLGAVTEAFFGQGTRLTVV.

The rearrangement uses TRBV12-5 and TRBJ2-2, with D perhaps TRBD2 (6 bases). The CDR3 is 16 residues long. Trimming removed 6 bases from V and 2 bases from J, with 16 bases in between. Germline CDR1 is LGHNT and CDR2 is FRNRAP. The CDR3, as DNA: TGTGCTAGTGGGCGTTTTGTAGCGGCCAACACCGGGGAGCTGTTTTTT. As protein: CASGRFVAANTGELFF.

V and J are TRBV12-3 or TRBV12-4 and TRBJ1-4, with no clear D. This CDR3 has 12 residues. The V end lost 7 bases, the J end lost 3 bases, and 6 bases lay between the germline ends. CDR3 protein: CASTLANEKLFF. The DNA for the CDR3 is TGTGCCAGCACCCTTGCTAATGAAAAACTGTTTTTT.

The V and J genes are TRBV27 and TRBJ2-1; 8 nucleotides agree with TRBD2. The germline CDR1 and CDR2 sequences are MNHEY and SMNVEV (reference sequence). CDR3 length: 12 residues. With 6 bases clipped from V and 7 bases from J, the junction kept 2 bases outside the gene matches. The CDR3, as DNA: TGTGCCAGCAGCGGGGGGGTAAATGAGCAGTTCTTC. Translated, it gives CASSGGVNEQFF.

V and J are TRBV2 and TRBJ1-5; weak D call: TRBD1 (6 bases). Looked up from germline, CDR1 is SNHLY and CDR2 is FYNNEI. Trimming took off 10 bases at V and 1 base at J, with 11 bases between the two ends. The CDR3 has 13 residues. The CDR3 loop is CATSGQSNQPQHF. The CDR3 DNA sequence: TGTGCCACGTCCGGACAGAGCAATCAGCCCCAGCATTTT.

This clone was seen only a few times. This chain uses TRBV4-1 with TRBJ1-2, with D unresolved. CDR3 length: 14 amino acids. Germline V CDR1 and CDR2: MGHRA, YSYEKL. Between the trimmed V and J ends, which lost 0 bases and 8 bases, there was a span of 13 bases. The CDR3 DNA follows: TGCGCCAGCAGCCAAGAGATCAGGATCAACGGCTACACCTTC. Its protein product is CASSQEIRINGYTF.

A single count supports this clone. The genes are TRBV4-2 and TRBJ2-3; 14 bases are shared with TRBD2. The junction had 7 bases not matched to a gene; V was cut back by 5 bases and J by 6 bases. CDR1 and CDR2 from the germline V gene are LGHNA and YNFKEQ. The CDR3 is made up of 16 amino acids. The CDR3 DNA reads TGTGCCAGCAGCTTGACGGGACTAGCGGGAGCGGATACGCAGTATTTT. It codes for CASSLTGLAGADTQYF.

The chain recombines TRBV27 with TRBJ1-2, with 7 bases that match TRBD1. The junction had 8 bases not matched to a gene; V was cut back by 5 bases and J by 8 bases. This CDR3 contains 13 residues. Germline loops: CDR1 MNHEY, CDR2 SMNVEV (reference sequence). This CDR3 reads CASSTQGEAGYTF. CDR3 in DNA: TGTGCCAGCAGTACCCAGGGGGAGGCGGGCTACACCTTC.

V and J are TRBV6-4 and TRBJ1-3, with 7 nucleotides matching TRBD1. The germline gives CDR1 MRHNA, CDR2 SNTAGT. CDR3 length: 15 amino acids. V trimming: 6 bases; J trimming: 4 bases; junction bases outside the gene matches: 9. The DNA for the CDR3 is TGTGCCAGCAGCGAGGACAGGCCGGGGGGAAACACCATATATTTT. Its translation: CASSEDRPGGNTIYF.

The CDR3 nucleotides are TGTGCCAGCAGCAGAGGACTAGCGGGAGGCCGCCTTAGCTCCTACGAGCAGTACTTC. It is translated as CASSRGLAGGRLSSYEQYF. V is TRBV21-1 and J is TRBJ2-7; the table's D call, TRBD2, has no DNA check behind it. TRBV21-1 is flagged as a pseudogene. This CDR3 has 19 residues.

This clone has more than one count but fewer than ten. For the CDR3, the DNA is TGCAGTGCTAGTGGAGCGAACACTGAAGCTTTCTTT. As protein: CSASGANTEAFF. V usage is TRBV20-1 and J usage is TRBJ1-1; unclear D gene. The V gene's germline CDR1 is DFQATT and CDR2 SNEGSKA (reference sequence). Trimming pared 3 bases from V and 1 base from J, leaving 6 bases between. This CDR3 region has 12 residues.

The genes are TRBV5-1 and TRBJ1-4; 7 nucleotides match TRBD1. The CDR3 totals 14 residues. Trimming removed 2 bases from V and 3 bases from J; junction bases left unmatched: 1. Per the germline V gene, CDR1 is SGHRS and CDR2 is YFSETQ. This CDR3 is CASSFDRANEKLFF. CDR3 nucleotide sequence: TGCGCCAGCAGCTTCGACAGGGCTAATGAAAAACTGTTTTTT.

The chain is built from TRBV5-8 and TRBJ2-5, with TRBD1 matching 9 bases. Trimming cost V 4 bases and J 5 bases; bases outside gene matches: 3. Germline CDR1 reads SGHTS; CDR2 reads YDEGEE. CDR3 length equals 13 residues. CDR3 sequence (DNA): TGTGCCAGCAGCCCGGACAGGGGCGAGACCCAGTACTTC. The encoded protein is CASSPDRGETQYF.

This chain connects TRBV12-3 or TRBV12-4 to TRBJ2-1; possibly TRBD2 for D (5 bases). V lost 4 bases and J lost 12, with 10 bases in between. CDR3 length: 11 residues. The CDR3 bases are TGTGCCAGCAGTTGGCGGGCTTTGCAGTTCTTC. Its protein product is CASSWRALQFF.

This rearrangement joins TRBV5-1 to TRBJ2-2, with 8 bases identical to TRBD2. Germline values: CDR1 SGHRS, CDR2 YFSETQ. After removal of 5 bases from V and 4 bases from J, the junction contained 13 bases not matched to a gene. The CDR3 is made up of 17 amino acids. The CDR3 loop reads CASRRRGGLEGTGELFF. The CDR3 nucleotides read TGCGCCAGCAGACGCCGCGGGGGACTAGAGGGCACCGGGGAGCTGTTTTTT.